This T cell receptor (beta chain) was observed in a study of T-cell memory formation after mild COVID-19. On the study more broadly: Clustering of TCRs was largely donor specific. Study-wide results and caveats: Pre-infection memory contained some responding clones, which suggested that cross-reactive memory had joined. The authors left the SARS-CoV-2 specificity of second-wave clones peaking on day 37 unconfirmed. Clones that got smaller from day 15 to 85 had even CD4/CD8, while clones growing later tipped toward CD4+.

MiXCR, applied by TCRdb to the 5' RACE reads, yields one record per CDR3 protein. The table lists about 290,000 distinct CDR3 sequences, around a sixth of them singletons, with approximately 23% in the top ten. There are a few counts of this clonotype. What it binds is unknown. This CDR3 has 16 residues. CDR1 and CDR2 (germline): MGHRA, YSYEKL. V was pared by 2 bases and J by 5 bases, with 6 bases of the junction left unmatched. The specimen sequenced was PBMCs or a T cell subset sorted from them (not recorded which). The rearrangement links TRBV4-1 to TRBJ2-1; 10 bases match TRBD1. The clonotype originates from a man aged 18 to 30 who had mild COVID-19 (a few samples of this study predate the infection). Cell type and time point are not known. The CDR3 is CASSQHTGTGDNEQFF. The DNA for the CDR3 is TGCGCCAGCAGCCAACATACCGGGACAGGGGACAATGAGCAGTTCTTC.